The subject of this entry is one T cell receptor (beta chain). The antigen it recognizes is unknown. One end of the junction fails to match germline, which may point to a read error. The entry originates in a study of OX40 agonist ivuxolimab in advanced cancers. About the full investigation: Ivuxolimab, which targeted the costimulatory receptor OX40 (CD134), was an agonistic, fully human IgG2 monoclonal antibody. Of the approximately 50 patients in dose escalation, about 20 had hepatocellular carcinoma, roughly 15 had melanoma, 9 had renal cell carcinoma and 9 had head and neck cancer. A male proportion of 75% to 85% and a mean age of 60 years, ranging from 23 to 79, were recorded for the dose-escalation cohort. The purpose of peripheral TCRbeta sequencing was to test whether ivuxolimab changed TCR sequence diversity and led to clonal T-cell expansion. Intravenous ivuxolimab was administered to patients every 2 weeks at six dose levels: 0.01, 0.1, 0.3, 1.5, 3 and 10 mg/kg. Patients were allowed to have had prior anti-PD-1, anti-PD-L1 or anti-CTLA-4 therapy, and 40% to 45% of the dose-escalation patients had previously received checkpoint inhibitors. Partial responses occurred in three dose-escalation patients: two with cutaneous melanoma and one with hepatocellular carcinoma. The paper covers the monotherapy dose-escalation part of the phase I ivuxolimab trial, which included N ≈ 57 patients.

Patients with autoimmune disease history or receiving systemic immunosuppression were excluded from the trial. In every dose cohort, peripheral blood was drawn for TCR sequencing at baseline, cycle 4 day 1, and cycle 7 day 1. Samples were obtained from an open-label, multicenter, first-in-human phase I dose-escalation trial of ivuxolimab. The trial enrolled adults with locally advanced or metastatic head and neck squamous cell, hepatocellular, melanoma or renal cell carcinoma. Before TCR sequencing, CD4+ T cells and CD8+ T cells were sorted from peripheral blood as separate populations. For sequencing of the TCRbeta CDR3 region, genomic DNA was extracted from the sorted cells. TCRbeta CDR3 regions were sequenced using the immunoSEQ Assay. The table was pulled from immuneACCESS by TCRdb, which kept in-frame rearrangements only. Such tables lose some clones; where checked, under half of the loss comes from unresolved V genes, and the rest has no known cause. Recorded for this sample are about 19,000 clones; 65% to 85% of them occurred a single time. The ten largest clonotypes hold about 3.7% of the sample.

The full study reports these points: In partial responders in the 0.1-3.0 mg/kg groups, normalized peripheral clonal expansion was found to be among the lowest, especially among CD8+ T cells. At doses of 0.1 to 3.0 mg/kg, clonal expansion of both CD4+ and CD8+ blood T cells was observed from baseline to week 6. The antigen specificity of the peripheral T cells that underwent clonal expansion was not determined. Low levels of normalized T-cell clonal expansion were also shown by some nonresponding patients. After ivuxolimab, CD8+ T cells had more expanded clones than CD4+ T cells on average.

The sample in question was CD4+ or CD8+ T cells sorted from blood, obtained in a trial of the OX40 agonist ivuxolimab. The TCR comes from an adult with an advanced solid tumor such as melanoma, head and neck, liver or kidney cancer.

The DNA sequence is as follows: TGTGCCAGCAGTTTGGATTCGGGGGGCCTCTCCTTC. Its protein reads: CASSLDSGGLSF. The chain was built from TRBV28 and TRBJ1-2; the D gene is possibly TRBD1, with 6 bases matching. From its cysteine to its phenylalanine, the CDR3 spans 12 amino acids. Left in the record is the CDR3 DNA by itself, 36 bases read in frame from the first base. CDR1 and CDR2 are read off the germline V gene as MDHEN and SYDVKM.